This T cell receptor (beta chain) originates from a study of OX40 agonist ivuxolimab in advanced cancers. Study in general: Treatment of patients was with ivuxolimab, an agonistic anti-OX40 (CD134) antibody. Those treated in dose escalation had hepatocellular carcinoma, melanoma, renal cell cancer or head and neck cancer.

Only in-frame clones appear in the TCRdb table, and some are missing; sequencing was by immunoSEQ multiplex PCR. This table has about 61,000 clones, about nine tenths appearing once. CDR1 is SGHDN and CDR2 is FVKESK in the germline V gene. Trimming left V 0 bases short and J 2 bases short, with 12 bases between. The CDR3 totals 16 residues. General observations from the study: More expanded clones were seen, on average, in CD8+ T cells than in CD4+. Dose levels from 0.1 to 3.0 mg/kg saw CD4+ and CD8+ blood T cells expand clonally by week 6.

With regard to this clone: Its antigen is as yet unknown.

The starting material was CD4+ or CD8+ T cells sorted from blood, obtained in a trial of the OX40 agonist ivuxolimab. The chain has TRBV14 and TRBJ2-3, with D maybe TRBD2 (6 bases). The sequence was collected from an adult with an advanced solid tumor such as melanoma, head and neck, liver or kidney cancer. The CDR3 sequence: CASSQDAGLSTDTQYF. The CDR3 DNA reads TGTGCCAGCAGCCAAGATGCCGGACTATCCACAGATACGCAGTATTTT.